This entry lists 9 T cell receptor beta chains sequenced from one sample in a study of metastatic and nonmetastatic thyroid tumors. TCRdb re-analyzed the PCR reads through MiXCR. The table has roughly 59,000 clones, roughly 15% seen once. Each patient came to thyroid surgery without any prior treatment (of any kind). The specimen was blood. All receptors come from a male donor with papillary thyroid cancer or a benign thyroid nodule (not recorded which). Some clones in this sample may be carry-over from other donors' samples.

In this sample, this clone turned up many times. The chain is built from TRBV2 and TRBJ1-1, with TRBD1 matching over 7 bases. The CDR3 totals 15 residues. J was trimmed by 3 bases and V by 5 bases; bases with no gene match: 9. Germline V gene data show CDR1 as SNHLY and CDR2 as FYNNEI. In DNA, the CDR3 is TGTGCCAGCAGTAGAAACAGGGGATATGACACTGAAGCTTTCTTT. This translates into CASSRNRGYDTEAFF.

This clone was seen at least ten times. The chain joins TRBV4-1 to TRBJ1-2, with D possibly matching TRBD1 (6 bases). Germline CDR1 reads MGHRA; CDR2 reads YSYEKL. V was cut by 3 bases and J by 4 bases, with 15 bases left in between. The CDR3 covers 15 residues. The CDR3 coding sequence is TGCGCCAGCAGCCACCCCGGGCAGGGGACCTATGGCTACACCTTC. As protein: CASSHPGQGTYGYTF.

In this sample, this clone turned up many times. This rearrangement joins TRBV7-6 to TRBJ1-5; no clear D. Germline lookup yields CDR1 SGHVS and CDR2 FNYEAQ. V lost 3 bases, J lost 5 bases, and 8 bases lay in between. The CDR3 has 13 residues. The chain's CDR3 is CASSFGLYQPQHF. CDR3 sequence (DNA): TGTGCCAGCAGCTTTGGACTTTATCAGCCCCAGCATTTT.

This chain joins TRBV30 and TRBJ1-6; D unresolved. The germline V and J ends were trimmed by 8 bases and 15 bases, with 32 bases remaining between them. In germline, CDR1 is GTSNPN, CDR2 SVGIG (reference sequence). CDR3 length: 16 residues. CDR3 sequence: CARTSPEPRVPEDLHF. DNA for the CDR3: TGTGCCAGGACGTCCCCCGAACCGCGTGTTCCAGAGGACCTCCACTTT.

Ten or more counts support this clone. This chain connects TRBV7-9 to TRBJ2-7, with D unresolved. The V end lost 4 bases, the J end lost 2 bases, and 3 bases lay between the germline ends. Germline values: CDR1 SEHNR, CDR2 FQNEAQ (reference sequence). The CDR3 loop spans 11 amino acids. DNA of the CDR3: TGTGCCAGCAGCTCACCCTACGAGCAGTACGTC. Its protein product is CASSSPYEQYV.

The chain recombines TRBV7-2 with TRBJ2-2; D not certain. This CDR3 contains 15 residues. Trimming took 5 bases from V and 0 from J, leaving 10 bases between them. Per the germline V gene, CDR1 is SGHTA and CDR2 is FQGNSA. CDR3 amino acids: CASSLSHPNTGELFF. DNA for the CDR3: TGTGCCAGCAGCCTCTCCCACCCGAACACCGGGGAGCTGTTTTTT.

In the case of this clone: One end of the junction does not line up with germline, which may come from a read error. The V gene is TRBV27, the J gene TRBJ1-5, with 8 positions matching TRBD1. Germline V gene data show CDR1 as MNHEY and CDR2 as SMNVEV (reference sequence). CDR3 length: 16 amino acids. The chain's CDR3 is CASRRTGLQLNQPQNF. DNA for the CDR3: TGTGCCAGCAGACGGACAGGGCTCCAACTCAATCAGCCACAGAATTTT.

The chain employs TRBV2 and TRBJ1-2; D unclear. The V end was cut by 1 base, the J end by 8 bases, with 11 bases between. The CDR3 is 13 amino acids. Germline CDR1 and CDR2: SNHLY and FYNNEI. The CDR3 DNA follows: TGTGCCAGCAGTGAAGTTGCAGAGTCGGGCTACACCTTC. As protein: CASSEVAESGYTF. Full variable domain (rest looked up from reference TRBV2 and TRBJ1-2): EPEVTQTPSHQVTQMGQEVILRCVPISNHLYFYWYRQILGQKVEFLVSFYNNEISEKSEIFDDQFSVERPDGSNFTLKIRSTKLEDSAMYFCASSEVAESGYTFGSGTRLTVV.

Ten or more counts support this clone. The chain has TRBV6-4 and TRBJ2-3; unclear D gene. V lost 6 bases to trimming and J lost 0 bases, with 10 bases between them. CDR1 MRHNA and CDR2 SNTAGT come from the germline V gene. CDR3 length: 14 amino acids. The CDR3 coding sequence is TGTGCCAGCAGGAGAGAATCTAGCACAGATACGCAGTATTTT. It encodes CASRRESSTDTQYF.